Below, one T cell receptor (beta chain) is given with its context. What it recognizes is unknown. The data were obtained in a study of T-cell memory formation after mild COVID-19. Overall study: Most TCR clusters belonged to a single donor. Points from the study as a whole: Most CD4+ clones that shrank were in CM and EM, while CD8+ ones turned up in EMRA. Contracting clones, day 15 to 85, had balanced CD4/CD8, and later expanders favored CD4+. Second-wave clones peaking on day 37 lacked confirmed SARS-CoV-2 specificity.

The CDR3 is made up of 20 amino acids. The J segment lost 1 base and the V segment lost 6 bases, leaving 18 bases of the junction unmatched. TCRdb independently ran MiXCR on the 5' RACE reads; one entry per CDR3 protein. The table shows approximately 570,000 distinct CDR3 sequences, with about 20% occurring only once. Sequencing input: PBMCs or a T cell subset sorted from them (not recorded which). This chain uses TRBV12-3 or TRBV12-4 with TRBJ2-5; 12 bases fit TRBD2. The sequence derives from an adult woman who had mild COVID-19 (a few samples of this study predate the infection). Cell type and time point are not known. The CDR3 protein is CASRGAMAGLAGSAQETQYF. In nucleotides, the CDR3 is TGTGCCAGCAGGGGCGCCATGGCCGGACTAGCGGGATCTGCCCAAGAGACCCAGTACTTC.